This entry describes one T cell receptor (beta chain). No antigen is known for it. This likely comes from a read error, as the CDR3 has no conserved phenylalanine or tryptophan at its end. Because the CDR3's place on the DNA is in doubt, the DNA is left out and the CDR3 is given as listed by TCRdb. This sample stems from a study of tumor-infiltrating lymphocytes in oesophageal squamous cell carcinoma (dated by TCRdb to between 2015 and 2016). Both ends counted, the CDR3 spans 16 residues. The CDR1 and CDR2 encoded by the germline V gene (reference sequence) are MNHEY and SMNVEV. Libraries were prepared through PCR. The sequencing machine was an Illumina HiSeq 2000. TCRdb redid the processing of the public reads, applying fastp at Q25 and MiXCR, and retained in-frame beta chains. Identical CDR3 protein sequences are pooled into one entry, listed with their most common genes and DNA. This sample is represented by roughly 7,000 distinct CDR3 sequences; approximately 15% of them were singletons. About an eighth of the sample belongs to the ten largest clones.

This chain joins TRBV27 to TRBJ2-6; the table's D call of TRBD1 was not tested on the DNA. This clonotype was obtained from a male donor with esophageal squamous cell carcinoma. Input material: blood. The CDR3 has the sequence CASMLTGRNSPLHFGN.